One sample yielded the 31 T cell receptor beta chains listed below, sequenced in a study of blood T cell repertoires in COVID-19. Some clones are missing from TCRdb's copy, which holds only in-frame ones; the method was immunoSEQ multiplex PCR. The sample yields 60,000 to 80,000 clones, approximately 89% seen once. Sequencing was carried out using peripheral blood. These receptors were collected from a woman aged 70-85 years with acute or convalescent COVID-19.

The chain is built from TRBV4-3 and TRBJ1-2, with D hard to call. This CDR3 comprises 13 residues. V dropped 0 bases and J dropped 4 bases, with 6 bases sitting between them. Per germline, CDR1 LGHNA and CDR2 YSLEER. The CDR3 loop is CASSQEESYGYTF. CDR3 nucleotide sequence: TGCGCCAGCAGCCAAGAGGAGAGCTATGGCTACACCTTC.

This chain connects TRBV6-6 to TRBJ1-5; 9 bases align to TRBD1. Per germline, CDR1 MNHNY and CDR2 SVGAGI (reference sequence). The CDR3 consists of 15 residues. V lost 2 bases, J lost 6 bases, and 5 bases stayed unmatched. DNA of the CDR3: TGTGCCAGCAGTTACCGGGACAGGGAGACTCAGCCCCAGCATTTT. It codes for CASSYRDRETQPQHF.

J is TRBJ2-2 and V is TRBV2; the D gene is possibly TRBD2 (5 bases). Trimming pared 3 bases from V and 6 bases from J, leaving 8 bases between. The CDR3 has 13 residues. Germline V gene data show CDR1 as SNHLY and CDR2 as FYNNEI. The CDR3 loop is CASSEEAPGELFF. CDR3 in DNA: TGTGCCAGCAGTGAGGAGGCCCCCGGGGAGCTGTTTTTT.

This clone was seen once. The gene calls are TRBV5-1 and TRBJ2-2; 8 bases fit TRBD2. V shed 3 bases and J 6 bases; nucleotides not matched to a gene: 7. This CDR3 spans 15 amino acids. Per the germline V gene, CDR1 is SGHRS and CDR2 is YFSETQ. The chain's CDR3 is CASSSAGAQAGELFF. As DNA, the CDR3 is TGCGCCAGCAGCTCAGCGGGAGCCCAGGCCGGGGAGCTGTTTTTT.

The CDR3 spells CASSVAGGGSYEQYF. CDR3 bases: TGTGCCAGCAGTGTAGCCGGGGGTGGGTCCTACGAGCAGTACTTC. This rearrangement joins TRBV27 to TRBJ2-7, with a tentative D call TRBD2 (6 bases). This CDR3 has 15 amino acids. Germline CDR1 and CDR2: MNHEY and SMNVEV (reference sequence). V gave up 5 bases and J gave up 1 base, with 15 bases separating them.

CDR3 residues: CASSERGGPETQYF. In DNA, the CDR3 is TGCGCCAGCAGCGAACGGGGGGGCCCGGAGACCCAGTACTTC. The chain employs TRBV5-1 and TRBJ2-5, with 8 bases matching TRBD2. V was clipped by 4 bases and J by 5 bases; unmatched bases: 7. Germline-derived CDR1 and CDR2 are SGHRS and YFSETQ. The CDR3 is 14 amino acids.

V and J are TRBV24-1 and TRBJ2-5; D perhaps matches TRBD1 (7 bases). The V and J ends lost 2 bases and 0 bases respectively, with 15 bases between them. This CDR3 spans 17 amino acids. The germline CDR1 and CDR2 sequences are KGHDR and SFDVKD. This CDR3 is CATSDSTEGANQETQYF. The CDR3 DNA follows: TGTGCCACCAGTGATTCAACGGAGGGGGCGAACCAAGAGACCCAGTACTTC.

The chain joins TRBV3-1 (or the pseudogene TRBV3-2) to TRBJ2-5; D is perhaps TRBD2 (6 bases). Trimming took 0 bases from V and 1 from J, leaving 9 bases between them. The CDR3 spans 15 residues. Germline loops: CDR1 LGHDT, CDR2 YNNKEL (reference sequence). CDR3 amino acids: CASSQDEEGQETQYF. The CDR3 bases are TGTGCCAGCAGCCAAGATGAGGAGGGCCAAGAGACCCAGTACTTC.

The chain links TRBV28 to TRBJ1-5; a weak D match, TRBD1 (6 bases). The germline gives CDR1 MDHEN, CDR2 SYDVKM. This CDR3 spans 15 amino acids. With 2 bases removed from V and 6 bases from J, the gap between germline ends came to 14 bases. The CDR3 spells CASSLDTGRGQPQHF. The CDR3 DNA reads as TGTGCCAGCAGTTTAGACACAGGGAGGGGTCAGCCCCAGCATTTT.

The chain carries TRBV7-9 and TRBJ1-1; D gene unclear. The CDR3 loop spans 14 amino acids. Germline values: CDR1 SEHNR, CDR2 FQNEAQ (reference sequence). Trimming pared 4 bases from V and 1 base from J, leaving 10 bases between. The CDR3 DNA reads TGTGCCAGCAGCTCACTACGGTCGAACACTGAAGCTTTCTTT. Translating gives CASSSLRSNTEAFF.

The rearrangement links TRBV7-2 to TRBJ1-6; the D gene is possibly TRBD1 (5 bases). The CDR3 spans 16 residues. Germline loops: CDR1 SGHTA, CDR2 FQGNSA. V lost 5 bases and J lost 3, with 14 bases in between. This CDR3 reads CASSQGSPYYNSPLHF. The CDR3 region has the DNA TGTGCCAGCAGCCAGGGTTCCCCCTACTATAATTCACCCCTCCACTTT.

The chain uses TRBV28 and TRBJ1-6; D not certain. CDR1 and CDR2 (germline): MDHEN, SYDVKM. The CDR3 consists of 14 residues. The V gene lost 6 bases and the J gene lost 9 bases, with 15 bases spanning the gap. CDR3 nucleotides: TGTGCCAGCAGGTTTTACAGCCAAGGTTCACCCCTCCACTTT. It is translated as CASRFYSQGSPLHF.

This clone was found a few times. The CDR3 loop is CASSLDAGSNSPLHF. DNA for the CDR3: TGTGCCAGCAGCTTAGATGCAGGGTCTAATTCACCCCTCCACTTT. This chain links TRBV7-6 with TRBJ1-6; D may be TRBD1 (5 bases). V gave up 1 base and J gave up 6 bases, with 10 bases separating them. This CDR3 comprises 15 residues. CDR1 is SGHVS and CDR2 is FNYEAQ in the germline V gene.

The genes are TRBV4-2 and TRBJ1-2, with unresolved D. This CDR3 contains 14 residues. The ends were cut back, 0 bases at V and 4 bases at J, with 9 bases in the middle. The germline V gene encodes CDR1 LGHNA and CDR2 YNFKEQ. The chain's CDR3 is CASSQDGVRYGYTF. The CDR3 DNA is TGTGCCAGCAGCCAAGACGGGGTCCGCTATGGCTACACCTTC.

The chain carries TRBV19 and TRBJ1-1, with a weak D call TRBD1 (6 bases). CDR3 length: 16 amino acids. V lost 3 bases and J 0 bases, leaving 14 bases between the germline ends. CDR1 is LNHDA, CDR2 SQIVND, per germline (reference sequence). In nucleotides, the CDR3 is TGTGCCAGTAGTATGTTGGGGCAGGGGATGAACACTGAAGCTTTCTTT. This sequence encodes CASSMLGQGMNTEAFF.

The chain uses TRBV9 and TRBJ1-1, with D perhaps TRBD1 (6 bases). Trimming took off 0 bases at V and 1 base at J, with 16 bases between the two ends. The CDR3 is made up of 17 amino acids. Germline V CDR1 and CDR2: SGDLS, YYNGEE. The CDR3 sequence is CASSVGRGIEENTEAFF. In DNA form, the CDR3 reads TGTGCCAGCAGCGTAGGAAGGGGGATCGAAGAGAACACTGAAGCTTTCTTT.

This clone was detected once. The J gene is TRBJ1-1, the V gene TRBV28, with 8 nucleotides matching TRBD1. CDR3 length: 15 residues. The V segment lost 5 bases and the J segment 2 bases; nucleotides outside the gene matches: 7. Germline V lookup: CDR1 MDHEN, CDR2 SYDVKM. In DNA form, the CDR3 reads TGTGCCAGCAGTCCTTGGGACAGGCCTAACACTGAAGCTTTCTTT. This gives the protein CASSPWDRPNTEAFF.

The J gene is TRBJ2-1, the V gene TRBV30; 7 nucleotides line up with TRBD2. The length of the CDR3 is 12 residues. V trimming: 3 bases; J trimming: 12 bases; junction bases outside the gene matches: 8. Germline values: CDR1 GTSNPN, CDR2 SVGIG (reference sequence). DNA for the CDR3: TGTGCCTGGAGGGGGGGGGTCCATGGGCAGTTCTTC. Protein sequence: CAWRGGVHGQFF.

The chain is built from TRBV11-2 and TRBJ1-1; TRBD1 might be the D (6 bases). V lost 1 base and J lost 7, with 16 bases in between. This CDR3 comprises 15 residues. In germline, CDR1 is SGHAT, CDR2 FQNNGV. Written as DNA, the CDR3 is TGTGCCAGCAGCTTAGGGGGTCTAGGGGGTCTTGAAGCTTTCTTT. Translation: CASSLGGLGGLEAFF. The entire variable domain, with the rest obtained from reference TRBV11-2 and TRBJ1-1, is as follows: EAGVAQSPRYKIIEKRQSVAFWCNPISGHATLYWYQQILGQGPKLLIQFQNNGVVDDSQLPKDRFSAERLKGVDSTLKIQPAKLEDSAVYLCASSLGGLGGLEAFFGQGTRLTVV.

The CDR3 DNA reads TGTGCCACCAGTGATCCCAGGGGGCAGGCCGGGGAGCTGTTTTTT. Translated, it gives CATSDPRGQAGELFF. This chain connects TRBV24-1 to TRBJ2-2; 8 bases are shared with TRBD1. Germline CDR1 reads KGHDR; CDR2 reads SFDVKD. Trimming at V came to 3 bases and at J to 6 bases, leaving 5 bases not matched to a gene. The CDR3 spans 15 residues.

The CDR3 loop is CASSQDGATMDAYGYTF. CDR3 sequence (DNA): TGCGCCAGCAGCCAAGATGGGGCAACCATGGATGCCTATGGCTACACCTTC. V and J are TRBV4-1 and TRBJ1-2; the D gene is possibly TRBD1 (5 bases). Trimming took 0 bases from V and 4 from J, leaving 18 bases between them. The CDR3 loop spans 17 amino acids. CDR1 MGHRA and CDR2 YSYEKL come from the germline V gene.

The chain has TRBV3-1 (or the pseudogene TRBV3-2) and TRBJ1-2; weak D call: TRBD1 (6 bases). There are 13 residues in the CDR3. Germline lookup yields CDR1 LGHDT and CDR2 YNNKEL (reference sequence). The V and J ends lost 4 bases and 3 bases respectively, with 9 bases between them. For the CDR3, the DNA is TGTGCCAGCAGCCCACAGGGTGACTATGGCTACACCTTC. This sequence encodes CASSPQGDYGYTF.

The chain has TRBV5-6 and TRBJ1-5; D gene uncertain. Trimming cost V 1 base and J 1 base, with 15 bases left between them. The CDR3 consists of 17 residues. In germline, CDR1 is SGHDT, CDR2 YYEEEE. The chain's CDR3 is CASSLFGLSGSNQPQHF. DNA of the CDR3: TGTGCCAGCAGCTTGTTCGGCCTCTCAGGAAGCAATCAGCCCCAGCATTTT.

The sample holds a few counts of this clone. The chain employs TRBV3-1 (or the pseudogene TRBV3-2) and TRBJ1-6; D uncertain. Trimming took 2 bases from V and 0 from J, leaving 8 bases between them. CDR1 and CDR2 from the germline V gene are LGHDT and YNNKEL (reference sequence). This CDR3 is 16 amino acids long. The CDR3 DNA sequence: TGTGCCAGCAGCCAATCTGGGAGCTCCTATAATTCACCCCTCCACTTT. Its protein is CASSQSGSSYNSPLHF.

This clone was counted once. The rearrangement joins TRBV28 to TRBJ1-1; TRBD1 aligns across 9 bases. J gave up 4 bases and V 9 bases, and 9 bases lay outside the gene matches. The CDR3 loop spans 14 amino acids. CDR1 and CDR2 (germline): MDHEN, SYDVKM. CDR3 amino acids: CASKQGASGTEAFF. The CDR3 DNA reads TGTGCCAGTAAACAGGGGGCAAGTGGCACTGAAGCTTTCTTT.

This chain connects TRBV2 to TRBJ1-5; D possibly corresponds to TRBD1 (6 bases). The CDR3 extends over 14 amino acids. The germline V gene encodes CDR1 SNHLY and CDR2 FYNNEI. V gave up 9 bases and J gave up 4 bases, with 16 bases separating them. The CDR3 nucleotides are TGTGCCAGTCATCGGGGGGGCAGGAATCAGCCCCAGCATTTT. This gives the protein CASHRGGRNQPQHF.

This clone was counted once. CDR3 DNA: TGCAGCGTTGAACGACAGGGGGCGACTGAAGCTTTCTTT. Translation gives CSVERQGATEAFF. V and J are TRBV29-1 and TRBJ1-1; 10 bases align to TRBD1. The CDR3 is 13 amino acids. Trimming at V came to 2 bases and at J to 5 bases, leaving 2 bases not matched to a gene. CDR1 is SQVTM, CDR2 ANQGSEA, per germline.

The chain has TRBV6-4 and TRBJ2-1; 8 positions match TRBD1. Germline-derived CDR1 and CDR2 are MRHNA and SNTAGT. With 6 bases clipped from V and 2 bases from J, the junction kept 3 bases outside the gene matches. The CDR3 extends over 14 amino acids. Written as DNA, the CDR3 is TGTGCCAGCAGCCCGACAGGGGCCTACAATGAGCAGTTCTTC. Translated: CASSPTGAYNEQFF.

The rearrangement joins TRBV27 to TRBJ2-1; a possible D gene is TRBD2 (5 bases). The germline V gene encodes CDR1 MNHEY and CDR2 SMNVEV (reference sequence). The CDR3 is made up of 15 amino acids. Between the trimmed V and J ends, which lost 2 bases and 0 bases, there was a span of 8 bases. The CDR3: CASSLETTSYNEQFF. The CDR3 DNA is TGTGCCAGCAGTTTAGAGACTACCTCCTACAATGAGCAGTTCTTC.

The chain employs TRBV7-9 and TRBJ2-7; 7 nucleotides align to TRBD1. V shed 7 bases and J 5 bases; nucleotides not matched to a gene: 11. This CDR3 comprises 14 residues. Germline V gene lookup returns CDR1 SEHNR and CDR2 FQNEAQ (reference sequence). The CDR3 DNA reads as TGTGCCAGCAACTCTGACAGGGAAGGGAACGAGCAGTACTTC. This gives the protein CASNSDREGNEQYF. Combining the CDR3 with reference TRBV7-9 and TRBJ2-7 gives the whole variable domain DTGVSQNPRHKITKRGQNVTFRCDPISEHNRLYWYRQTLGQGPEFLTYFQNEAQLEKSRLLSDRFSAERPKGSFSTLEIQRTEQGDSAMYLCASNSDREGNEQYFGPGTRLTVT.

The V call is TRBV5-5, the J call TRBJ1-1; D not certain. Germline V gene data show CDR1 as SGHKS and CDR2 as YYEKEE (reference sequence). The length of the CDR3 is 16 residues. The V end lost 0 bases, the J end lost 0 bases, and 12 bases lay between the germline ends. The CDR3 spells CASSLAIGLLNTEAFF. The CDR3 DNA follows: TGTGCCAGCAGCTTGGCCATTGGACTCCTGAACACTGAAGCTTTCTTT. The variable domain in full, with the rest retrieved from reference TRBV5-5 and TRBJ1-1, is DAGVTQSPTHLIKTRGQQVTLRCSPISGHKSVSWYQQVLGQGPQFIFQYYEKEERGRGNFPDRFSARQFPNYSSELNVNALLLGDSALYLCASSLAIGLLNTEAFFGQGTRLTVV.